This record covers a single T cell receptor (beta chain). The target antigen is unknown. A multiplex PCR was run with 60 Vbeta primers and 13 Jbeta primers. Clones were read by immunoSEQ multiplex PCR, and TCRdb kept only the in-frame ones, dropping some. Here the sample spans around 150,000 clones, 75% to 85% being singletons. This specimen belongs to a study of cytomegalovirus exposure and HLA in healthy donors. Points from the study as a whole: Previously analyzed data showed that most TCR beta V segments were productive at a frequency of about 87% or about 30%. Prediction of most subjects' HLA-A and HLA-B alleles by TCR beta sequences was reportedly accurate.

V lost 4 bases to trimming and J lost 5 bases; unmatched junction nucleotides: 11. Germline CDR1 is SGHDT and CDR2 is YYEEEE. The CDR3 length is 15 residues. This chain joins TRBV5-6 and TRBJ2-7, with 8 bases aligning to TRBD2. The sequenced sample consisted of PBMCs. This TCR came from a male donor in good health and CMV-seropositive. The CDR3 DNA follows: TGTGCCAGCAGCCCCCTGGGACTAGGTGTACACGAGCAGTACTTC. This translates into CASSPLGLGVHEQYF. Together with reference TRBV5-6 and TRBJ2-7, the CDR3 gives the full variable domain: DAGVTQSPTHLIKTRGQQVTLRCSPKSGHDTVSWYQQALGQGPQFIFQYYEEEERQRGNFPDRFSGHQFPNYSSELNVNALLLGDSALYLCASSPLGLGVHEQYFGPGTRLTVT.